The sequence of this TCR beta chain was determined in a study of T cells in Graves' hyperthyroidism and ophthalmopathy. The study, taken as a whole, reports: In the blood, most expanded thyroid clonotypes above 0.001 appeared as well. Researchers report that a 13 V-J model separated ophthalmopathy from stable hyperthyroidism.

Researchers amplified the TCR beta CDR3 regions from RNA transcripts. The TCR CDR3 first-round RT-PCR relied on the HTBI primer set. Using its own MiXCR run on the multiplex PCR reads, TCRdb lists one record per CDR3 protein. Altogether about 590,000 distinct CDR3 sequences are present, 15% to 17% being singletons, with the ten largest covering around 7.5%. The CDR3 loop spans 17 amino acids. CDR1 and CDR2 (germline): MNHNS, SASEGT. With 5 bases clipped from V and 7 bases from J, the junction kept 17 bases outside the gene matches. Clinical symptoms, serum thyroxine and TRAb, thyroid ultrasound and orbital computed tomography were used for the diagnoses. Cells are PBMCs isolated from about 10 ml of fresh blood. This clonotype was detected a few times. Its antigen is undetermined.

Source material: blood. This clonotype was obtained from a woman aged 25 to 39 with Graves' hyperthyroidism. The chain couples TRBV6-1 to TRBJ1-2; 9 bases fit TRBD1. As DNA, the CDR3 is TGTGCCAGCAGTAGGGAGATGGCGGGACAGGGAGGAAGTGGCTACACCTTC. Translating it yields CASSREMAGQGGSGYTF.